These 27 T cell receptor beta chains originate from one sample sequenced in a study of blood T cell repertoires in COVID-19. The assay was immunoSEQ multiplex PCR, and TCRdb's table has in-frame clones only and misses some. The table lists about 74,000 clones, roughly 80% of them singletons. Sequencing input: peripheral blood. These receptor sequences come from a human donor in a cohort sampled during active COVID-19.

V gene TRBV28 combines with J gene TRBJ1-1, with 7 nucleotides matching TRBD1. The CDR3 loop spans 15 amino acids. Germline V lookup: CDR1 MDHEN, CDR2 SYDVKM. Trimming cost V 6 bases and J 1 base; bases outside gene matches: 8. This chain's CDR3 is CASRATTGRNTEAFF. The CDR3 DNA reads TGTGCCAGCAGAGCTACGACAGGGCGGAACACTGAAGCTTTCTTT.

The chain couples TRBV6-5 to TRBJ2-3, with D possibly TRBD1 on 6 matching bases. The CDR3 spans 15 residues. Germline CDR1 MNHEY, CDR2 SVGAGI. Trimming stripped 5 bases from V and 0 bases from J, with 12 bases between. The CDR3 protein is CASSRGTPSTDTQYF. CDR3 sequence (DNA): TGTGCCAGCAGTAGAGGGACACCTAGCACAGATACGCAGTATTTT.

This sequence joins TRBV3-1 (or the pseudogene TRBV3-2) and TRBJ1-6; 7 bases align to TRBD1. Germline CDR1 and CDR2: LGHDT and YNNKEL (reference sequence). The CDR3 has 15 amino acids. Losses at the gene ends were 3 bases for V and 9 bases for J; bases not matched to a gene: 8. The CDR3 DNA sequence: TGTGCCAGCAGCCAGGGACAGTTGGTTAGTTCACCCCTCCACTTT. It translates to CASSQGQLVSSPLHF.

This clone was seen only once. This chain links TRBV7-3 with TRBJ2-1; 7 bases agree with TRBD2. The J segment lost 5 bases and the V segment lost 5 bases, leaving 6 bases of the junction unmatched. This CDR3 has 14 amino acids. Germline values: CDR1 SGHTA, CDR2 FQGTGA. The DNA of the CDR3 is TGTGCCAGCAGCAAAAGGGACTATGACAATGAGCAGTTCTTC. Residues: CASSKRDYDNEQFF.

This clone was counted between two and nine times. The chain uses TRBV19 and TRBJ2-1, with 9 bases that match TRBD1. Per germline, CDR1 LNHDA and CDR2 SQIVND (reference sequence). V lost 4 bases to trimming and J lost 2 bases; unmatched junction nucleotides: 3. The CDR3 runs 15 residues. The CDR3 here is CASSTGTGTYNEQFF. The CDR3 nucleotides are TGTGCCAGTAGTACCGGGACAGGGACCTACAATGAGCAGTTCTTC.

CDR3 residues: CASSPGLNTGELFF. The CDR3 DNA follows: TGTGCCAGCAGCCCGGGTCTGAACACCGGGGAGCTGTTTTTT. The rearrangement joins TRBV5-5 to TRBJ2-2; D call uncertain. The germline V gene has CDR1 SGHKS and CDR2 YYEKEE (reference sequence). The CDR3 consists of 14 residues. Trimming cost V 4 bases and J 1 base, with 8 bases left between them.

This clone has a single count. This sequence joins TRBV5-8 and TRBJ1-2; D gene uncertain. CDR1 is SGHTS and CDR2 is YDEGEE in the germline V gene. V lost 0 bases and J lost 3, with 6 bases in between. The length of the CDR3 is 13 residues. CDR3 sequence reads: CASSLAIYYGYTF. The CDR3 DNA is TGTGCCAGCAGCTTGGCTATTTACTATGGCTACACCTTC.

This clone was picked up a small number of times. The chain is built from TRBV3-1 (or the pseudogene TRBV3-2) and TRBJ2-7; possible D gene TRBD1, 6 bases. Germline CDR1 reads LGHDT; CDR2 reads YNNKEL (reference sequence). V lost 5 bases and J lost 5, with 10 bases in between. The CDR3 length is 12 residues. CDR3 sequence: CASSTRGNEQYF. The CDR3 DNA reads as TGTGCCAGCAGCACCAGGGGTAACGAGCAGTACTTC.

This clone has a handful of counts. The CDR3 is CATSESGGAAEQYF. CDR3 sequence (DNA): TGTGCCACCAGTGAAAGCGGGGGGGCCGCCGAGCAGTACTTC. This chain connects TRBV24-1 to TRBJ2-7; 10 nucleotides agree with TRBD2. This CDR3 region has 14 residues. The trim removed 4 bases at V and 6 bases at J, leaving 5 bases unmatched. Germline V lookup: CDR1 KGHDR, CDR2 SFDVKD.

V usage is TRBV14 and J usage is TRBJ2-6; tentative D call: TRBD1 (6 bases). The CDR3 is 15 amino acids. The ends were cut back, 5 bases at V and 2 bases at J, with 10 bases in the middle. CDR1 SGHDN and CDR2 FVKESK come from the germline V gene. This CDR3 reads CASSFRQAGANVLTF. CDR3 DNA sequence: TGTGCCAGCAGCTTTCGACAGGCTGGGGCCAACGTCCTGACTTTC. Drawing the rest from reference TRBV14 and TRBJ2-6, the complete variable domain is EAGVTQFPSHSVIEKGQTVTLRCDPISGHDNLYWYRRVMGKEIKFLLHFVKESKQDESGMPNNRFLAERTGGTYSTLKVQPAELEDSGVYFCASSFRQAGANVLTFGAGSRLTVL.

The sample holds a few counts of this clone. The chain uses TRBV5-1 and TRBJ1-2; TRBD1 matches 8 bases. The CDR3 is 15 residues long. V dropped 0 bases and J dropped 3; count of bases not matched to a gene: 4. Germline values: CDR1 SGHRS, CDR2 YFSETQ. The CDR3 DNA reads as TGCGCCAGCAGCTTGGGTGGACAGGGTTACTATGGCTACACCTTC. Encoded protein: CASSLGGQGYYGYTF.

V is TRBV10-3 and J is TRBJ1-2; the match to TRBD1 covers 7 bases. Trimming removed 3 bases from V and 3 bases from J; junction bases left unmatched: 7. CDR1 ENHRY and CDR2 SYGVKD come from the germline V gene. The CDR3 consists of 15 residues. CDR3 region: CAISENNQGDYGYTF. CDR3 in DNA: TGTGCCATCAGTGAAAACAACCAGGGGGACTATGGCTACACCTTC.

This rearrangement joins TRBV19 to TRBJ1-6; 8 bases agree with TRBD1. The CDR3 is 16 amino acids. Germline V gene data show CDR1 as LNHDA and CDR2 as SQIVND (reference sequence). V dropped 5 bases and J dropped 7; count of bases not matched to a gene: 10. CDR3 protein: CASSAPTGVHNSPLHF. CDR3 bases: TGTGCCAGTAGTGCTCCGACAGGGGTCCACAATTCACCCCTCCACTTT.

The chain recombines TRBV4-2 with TRBJ2-7, with TRBD2 matching 9 bases. This CDR3 is 16 amino acids long. The germline V gene encodes CDR1 LGHNA and CDR2 YNFKEQ. Trimming cost V 1 base and J 1 base; bases outside gene matches: 5. CDR3 in amino acids: CASSQATAGGSYEQYF. In nucleotides, the CDR3 is TGTGCCAGCAGCCAAGCTACAGCGGGGGGATCCTACGAGCAGTACTTC.

This sequence joins TRBV4-1 and TRBJ2-3, with TRBD2 identical over 9 bases. The V gene end was trimmed by 2 bases and the J gene end by 1 base; junction bases not matched to a gene: 4. CDR1 is MGHRA and CDR2 is YSYEKL in the germline V gene. The CDR3 consists of 16 residues. The CDR3 loop is CASSQPIAGGTDTQYF. CDR3 bases: TGCGCCAGCAGCCAACCAATAGCGGGGGGCACAGATACGCAGTATTTT.

This clone was counted only a few times. A read error may produce the germline difference seen at one junction end. V and J are TRBV6-5 and TRBJ2-7, with unresolved D. CDR1 is MNHEY, CDR2 SVGAGI, per germline. This CDR3 is 10 amino acids long. CDR3 nucleotide sequence: TGTGCCAGCAGGTACTACGAGCAGTACTTC. Translated: CASRYYEQYF.

J is TRBJ2-5 and V is TRBV6-2 or TRBV6-3; 12 bases match TRBD2. The CDR3 totals 17 residues. J lost 5 bases, V lost 2 bases, and 9 bases had no gene match. Germline V gene lookup returns CDR1 MNHEY and CDR2 SVGEGT. CDR3 sequence: CASSYVLLAGGRETQYF. CDR3 nucleotides: TGTGCCAGCAGTTACGTCCTACTAGCGGGGGGCCGGGAGACCCAGTACTTC.

J is TRBJ2-7 and V is TRBV6-5, with 7 bases lining up with TRBD1. V trimming: 6 bases; J trimming: 3 bases; junction bases outside the gene matches: 8. Germline lookup yields CDR1 MNHEY and CDR2 SVGAGI. There are 14 residues in the CDR3. The CDR3 nucleotides read TGTGCCAGCAGCCGACAGGGACCCGACTACGAGCAGTACTTC. Translating gives CASSRQGPDYEQYF.

The gene calls are TRBV6-5 and TRBJ2-2; 7 bases match TRBD1. Trimming took 5 bases from V and 4 from J; bases not matched to a gene: 7. Germline V gene data show CDR1 as MNHEY and CDR2 as SVGAGI. The CDR3 is 15 amino acids. The CDR3 loop is CASSSDRAGTGELFF. The CDR3 region has the DNA TGTGCCAGCAGTAGTGACAGGGCCGGCACCGGGGAGCTGTTTTTT.

This chain links TRBV7-8 with TRBJ2-3; perhaps TRBD2 as D (6 bases). The CDR3 extends over 13 amino acids. With 0 bases removed from V and 6 bases from J, the gap between germline ends came to 7 bases. CDR1 SGHVS and CDR2 FQNEAQ come from the germline V gene. In nucleotides, the CDR3 is TGTGCCAGCAGCTTAGCCCGGGGGGATACGCAGTATTTT. It specifies CASSLARGDTQYF.

This chain links TRBV6-4 with TRBJ2-2, with D uncertain. The CDR3 is made up of 14 amino acids. Germline CDR1 is MRHNA and CDR2 is SNTAGT. V was clipped by 3 bases and J by 3 bases, with 8 bases between them. This CDR3 is CASSDSRHTGELFF. CDR3 nucleotides: TGTGCCAGCAGTGATTCGAGGCACACCGGGGAGCTGTTTTTT.

This clone is a singleton in its sample. This sequence joins TRBV19 and TRBJ1-2; 8 bases are a match to TRBD1. The CDR3 runs 15 residues. Germline V gene lookup returns CDR1 LNHDA and CDR2 SQIVND (reference sequence). V shed 5 bases and J 4 bases; nucleotides not matched to a gene: 9. CDR3 coding DNA: TGTGCCAGTAGTCCCGCGGACAGGGTGGGCTATGGCTACACCTTC. Protein sequence: CASSPADRVGYGYTF.

V usage is TRBV5-1 and J usage is TRBJ2-5; 9 positions match TRBD1. After removal of 4 bases from V and 1 base from J, the junction contained 2 bases not matched to a gene. Germline CDR1 is SGHRS and CDR2 is YFSETQ. The CDR3 contains 14 residues. CDR3 amino acids: CASSMGQGQETQYF. CDR3 nucleotide sequence: TGCGCCAGCAGCATGGGACAGGGCCAAGAGACCCAGTACTTC.

This chain joins TRBV19 and TRBJ1-3; D is unresolved. Trimming took 3 bases from V and 3 from J, leaving 9 bases between them. The CDR3 has 14 amino acids. CDR1 is LNHDA and CDR2 is SQIVND in the germline V gene (reference sequence). CDR3 protein: CASSIQSFGNTIYF. The DNA for the CDR3 is TGTGCCAGTAGTATTCAGTCTTTTGGAAACACCATATATTTT.

This clone appeared a single time. The J gene is TRBJ2-7, the V gene TRBV7-6; 7 nucleotides align to TRBD2. V was clipped by 1 base and J by 2 bases; unmatched bases: 5. In germline, CDR1 is SGHVS, CDR2 FNYEAQ. This CDR3 is 15 amino acids long. The CDR3 is CASSLVAGETYEQYF. Written as DNA, the CDR3 is TGTGCCAGCAGCTTAGTTGCGGGGGAGACCTACGAGCAGTACTTC.

This chain joins TRBV30 and TRBJ2-7; TRBD1 agrees at 10 bases. The CDR3 loop spans 14 amino acids. V dropped 0 bases and J dropped 6; count of bases not matched to a gene: 5. Germline assignment: CDR1 GTSNPN and CDR2 SVGIG (reference sequence). CDR3 residues: CAWSVFRDRGEQYF. The DNA for the CDR3 is TGTGCCTGGAGTGTTTTTCGGGACAGGGGCGAGCAGTACTTC. The whole variable domain, filled in from reference TRBV30 and TRBJ2-7, reads SQTIHQWPATLVQPVGSPLSLECTVEGTSNPNLYWYRQAAGRGLQLLFYSVGIGQISSEVPQNLSASRPQDRQFILSSKKLLLSDSGFYLCAWSVFRDRGEQYFGPGTRLTVT.

The chain combines TRBV5-8 with TRBJ1-1; D gene ambiguous. CDR1 is SGHTS, CDR2 YDEGEE, per germline. The CDR3 covers 15 residues. V was clipped by 0 bases and J by 4 bases, with 13 bases between them. CDR3 in amino acids: CASSLAPTFVTEAFF. The CDR3 DNA sequence: TGTGCCAGCAGCTTGGCCCCTACCTTTGTCACTGAAGCTTTCTTT.